This passage covers 17 T cell receptor beta chains from one sample sequenced in a study of long-term antiretroviral therapy in people with HIV. Version v3.0 of the immunoSEQ assay ran at survey level. Assay: immunoSEQ multiplex PCR; the TCRdb copy retains only in-frame clones and omits some. This repertoire shows around 15,000 clones, 80% to 90% found once; its top ten account for more than 7%. The sequencing used unsorted PBMCs, collected 0.1 years after starting antiretroviral therapy. The receptors were gathered from a man aged 18 to 29 with HIV.

This chain connects TRBV5-6 to TRBJ2-5; D might be TRBD1 or TRBD2, each matching 6 bases. Germline CDR1 SGHDT, CDR2 YYEEEE. This CDR3 is 15 amino acids long. V was pared by 3 bases and J by 3 bases, with 15 bases between. CDR3 loop: CASSYEGGAEETQYF. The CDR3 DNA follows: TGTGCCAGCAGCTACGAGGGGGGTGCAGAAGAGACCCAGTACTTC.

The J gene is TRBJ2-7, the V gene TRBV7-2, with D unresolved. The germline gives CDR1 SGHTA, CDR2 FQGNSA. Trimming took 5 bases from V and 1 from J, leaving 9 bases between them. This CDR3 region has 13 residues. CDR3 loop: CASSRETSYEQYF. DNA for the CDR3: TGTGCCAGCAGCAGAGAGACGTCCTACGAGCAGTACTTC.

The chain has TRBV4-1 and TRBJ2-1; 11 bases fit TRBD2. The trim removed 0 bases at V and 10 bases at J, leaving 8 bases unmatched. The V gene's germline CDR1 is MGHRA and CDR2 YSYEKL. The CDR3 is made up of 16 amino acids. The CDR3 nucleotides are TGCGCCAGCAGCCAAGAACTAGCGGGGGTCCGAAGCGAGCAGTTCTTC. Translated: CASSQELAGVRSEQFF.

The chain couples TRBV5-1 to TRBJ2-3; the match to TRBD2 covers 13 bases. The CDR3 extends over 15 amino acids. J lost 6 bases, V lost 4 bases, and 5 bases had no gene match. Germline CDR1 is SGHRS and CDR2 is YFSETQ. The chain's CDR3 is CASSPTSGRFDTQYF. The CDR3 bases are TGCGCCAGCAGCCCGACTAGCGGGAGGTTTGATACGCAGTATTTT.

The chain is built from TRBV7-6 and TRBJ2-7; TRBD1 or TRBD2 may be the D gene (5 bases each). V lost 2 bases and J lost 1, with 27 bases in between. Germline V gene data show CDR1 as SGHVS and CDR2 as FNYEAQ. The CDR3 length is 20 residues. CDR3 DNA sequence: TGTGCCAGCAGCTTAATGGGTGGGCCGCGAGGGGTCCACTTTTCCTACGAGCAGTACTTC. Protein product: CASSLMGGPRGVHFSYEQYF.

The chain links TRBV29-1 to TRBJ2-1; the match to TRBD2 covers 10 bases. This CDR3 is 14 amino acids long. Per germline, CDR1 SQVTM and CDR2 ANQGSEA. Trimming cost V 5 bases and J 10 bases; bases outside gene matches: 11. The CDR3 protein is CSVYRAGGSGEQFF. The CDR3, as DNA: TGCAGCGTTTACAGAGCGGGAGGGTCTGGGGAGCAGTTCTTC.

The chain is built from TRBV2 and TRBJ2-7; 7 bases match TRBD2. Trimming cost V 6 bases and J 2 bases; bases outside gene matches: 7. There are 14 residues in the CDR3. Germline-derived CDR1 and CDR2 are SNHLY and FYNNEI. The CDR3: CASRVVGTTYEQYF. CDR3 nucleotide sequence: TGTGCCAGCAGAGTCGTTGGGACTACCTACGAGCAGTACTTC.

V is TRBV11-2 and J is TRBJ1-6; D not resolved. This CDR3 region has 15 residues. V was cut by 0 bases and J by 4 bases, with 7 bases left in between. Germline loops: CDR1 SGHAT, CDR2 FQNNGV. The CDR3 loop is CASSLEAAYNSPLHF. In nucleotides, the CDR3 is TGTGCCAGCAGCTTAGAAGCAGCGTATAATTCACCCCTCCACTTT.

The chain links TRBV4-1 to TRBJ1-5, with 7 positions matching TRBD1. V lost 4 bases, J lost 3 bases, and 9 bases stayed unmatched. CDR1 is MGHRA, CDR2 YSYEKL, per germline. This CDR3 spans 16 amino acids. CDR3 sequence: CASSPQAGGNNQPQHF. The CDR3 DNA reads as TGCGCCAGCAGCCCTCAGGCAGGGGGTAACAATCAGCCCCAGCATTTT.

V and J are TRBV7-9 and TRBJ2-3, with D perhaps assigned TRBD1 or TRBD2 (6 bases each). Per the germline V gene, CDR1 is SEHNR and CDR2 is FQNEAQ (reference sequence). V was shortened by 5 bases and J by 5 bases, with 20 bases between the two germline ends. The CDR3 runs to 16 residues. CDR3: CASSPRTGAERDTQYF. The CDR3 DNA reads as TGTGCCAGCAGCCCCCGTACGGGGGCCGAGAGAGATACGCAGTATTTT.

The chain couples TRBV7-9 to TRBJ1-1; a possible D gene is TRBD1 (5 bases). This CDR3 region has 14 residues. Trimming took 6 bases from V and 5 from J, leaving 16 bases between them. Germline values: CDR1 SEHNR, CDR2 FQNEAQ (reference sequence). CDR3 bases: TGTGCCAGCAGTCCGACAGCGCTGACGACTGAAGCTTTCTTT. Amino acids: CASSPTALTTEAFF.

The sample holds a few counts of this clone. CDR3 in amino acids: CASSPPDSFGYTF. The CDR3, as DNA: TGTGCCAGCAGCCCTCCTGACAGCTTTGGCTACACCTTC. This rearrangement joins TRBV7-2 to TRBJ1-2, with a possible D match to TRBD1 (5 bases). Deletions cut 5 bases from V and 7 bases from J, with 14 bases between. The germline CDR1 and CDR2 sequences are SGHTA and FQGNSA. The CDR3 contains 13 residues.

The chain recombines TRBV5-4 with TRBJ2-5; a weak D match, TRBD1 (6 bases). V was pared by 2 bases and J by 6 bases, with 11 bases between. The CDR3 sequence is 13 residues long. CDR1 is SGHNT and CDR2 is YYREEE in the germline V gene (reference sequence). CDR3 in amino acids: CASSLQGSQTQYF. CDR3 nucleotide sequence: TGTGCCAGCAGCTTACAGGGTTCTCAGACCCAGTACTTC.

This clone has only one observation. This sequence joins TRBV19 and TRBJ1-5; D might be TRBD1 (5 bases). This CDR3 comprises 14 residues. Trimming stripped 3 bases from V and 5 bases from J, with 11 bases between. Germline V lookup: CDR1 LNHDA, CDR2 SQIVND (reference sequence). CDR3 nucleotide sequence: TGTGCCAGTAGTATTATCTGGGGGGATCAGCCCCAGCATTTT. This gives the protein CASSIIWGDQPQHF. The variable domain in full, with the rest retrieved from reference TRBV19 and TRBJ1-5, is DGGITQSPKYLFRKEGQNVTLSCEQNLNHDAMYWYRQDPGQGLRLIYYSQIVNDFQKGDIAEGYSVSREKKESFPLTVTSAQKNPTAFYLCASSIIWGDQPQHFGDGTRLSIL.

Within the sample, this clone is large. The chain has TRBV9 and TRBJ1-1; possibly TRBD1 for D (5 bases). V was shortened by 2 bases and J by 0 bases, with 8 bases between the two germline ends. Germline-derived CDR1 and CDR2 are SGDLS and YYNGEE. The CDR3 totals 14 residues. The CDR3: CASSVGGVNTEAFF. CDR3 coding DNA: TGTGCCAGCAGCGTGGGGGGAGTGAACACTGAAGCTTTCTTT.

The chain links TRBV5-4 to TRBJ2-2, with D perhaps matching TRBD2 (5 bases). Germline-derived CDR1 and CDR2 are SGHNT and YYREEE (reference sequence). Trimming left V 4 bases short and J 4 bases short, with 5 bases between. This CDR3 comprises 12 residues. Here the CDR3 reads CASSGGTGELFF. CDR3 nucleotides: TGTGCCAGCAGCGGAGGCACCGGGGAGCTGTTTTTT.

The chain uses TRBV6-6 and TRBJ1-4; D is perhaps TRBD1 (6 bases). The V end was cut by 7 bases, the J end by 5 bases, with 8 bases between. Germline V gene lookup returns CDR1 MNHNY and CDR2 SVGAGI (reference sequence). This CDR3 region has 12 residues. CDR3 loop: CASMQGNEKLFF. The CDR3 DNA reads TGTGCCAGCATGCAGGGGAATGAAAAACTGTTTTTT.